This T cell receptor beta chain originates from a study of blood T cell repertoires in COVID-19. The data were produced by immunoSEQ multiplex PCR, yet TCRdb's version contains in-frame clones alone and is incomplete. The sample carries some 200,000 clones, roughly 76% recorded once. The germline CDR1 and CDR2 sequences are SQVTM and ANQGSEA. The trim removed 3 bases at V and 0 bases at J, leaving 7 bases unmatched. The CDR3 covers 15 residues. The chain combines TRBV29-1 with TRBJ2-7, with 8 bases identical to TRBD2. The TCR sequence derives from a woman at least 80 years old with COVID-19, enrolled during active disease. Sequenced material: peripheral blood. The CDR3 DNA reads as TGCAGCGTTGACGGTACTAGCGGAAGCTCCTACGAGCAGTACTTC. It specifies CSVDGTSGSSYEQYF.